This is a list of T cell receptor beta chains from one sample in a study of T cell responses to AZD1222 COVID-19 vaccine. TCRdb keeps only in-frame clones here, not all; method: immunoSEQ multiplex PCR. The table has about 90,000 clones, approximately 89% seen once. The sequences come from peripheral blood, collected on day 0 of AZD1222 vaccination. Every receptor here comes from an adult in good health. CDR3s leave out the opening cysteine and the closing phenylalanine or tryptophan. The order of the fields is clone size, V gene, CDR3 protein. Part of the rows lack a size; the others show once, few, many or a class for expanded clones.

>once|TRBV28
ASSHGQGGRQPQH
>.|TRBV25-1
ASSESSVSPLH
>once|TRBV2
ASSGSRGNQPQH
>.|TRBV2
ASSERGSASYEQY
>.|TRBV6-1
ASSEAVSYNSPLH
>few|TRBV4-1
ASSRIGMNTEAF
>.|TRBV7-9
ASSPPRSYNEQF
>.|TRBV27
ASSPRDGREAF
>.|TRBV13
ASSLRGSGNEQF
>.|TRBV28
ASRSGQRSTQY
>.|TRBV25-1
ASSSWSGGGDSPLH
>few|TRBV27
ASRGLAGGYEQY
>.|TRBV18
ASSPNGALEQY
>.|TRBV6-1
ASSDVQGSTDTQY
>.|TRBV5-1
ASSLGADRGSGYT
>.|TRBV29-1
SVRVGRQNTEAF
>.|TRBV18
ASSPAGVEGGYT
>.|TRBV5-5
ASSFVALLAGQETQY
>.|TRBV5-1
ASSFQGTANYGYT
>few|TRBV7-2
ASSRQGSHQPQH
>.|TRBV10-3
AISGAMQGNYGYT
>.|TRBV19
ASSIPLAGHKNEQF
>.|TRBV30
AWSRLARIKPSTDTQY
>once|TRBV19
ASSIHGPRATEAF